The clone carrying this T cell receptor (beta chain) was counted only a few times. The antigen remains undetermined. The sample belongs to a study of T cell repertoires in cytomegalovirus infection. About the study: Through public TCR beta signatures, both CMV infection and matching HLA type were indicated.

TCRdb analysed the reads with MiXCR anew, one entry per CDR3 protein. The table lists approximately 700,000 distinct CDR3 sequences, roughly 35% of them singletons. Study-wide findings and caveats: The study identified carriers of CMV plus the relevant HLA from cumulative public TCR beta family frequency. In two of eight donors, the top clonotype was HLA-C-restricted CMV-specific.

This CDR3 is 17 amino acids long. Deletions cut 6 bases from V and 1 base from J, with 16 bases between. The sequencing sample was made of PBMCs. This chain connects TRBV12-3 or TRBV12-4 to TRBJ2-6; perhaps TRBD1 as D (6 bases). This receptor was identified in a human donor in good health (CMV status not recorded). Some clones in this sample may be carry-over from other donors' samples. Written as DNA, the CDR3 is TGTGCCAGCAGCCTGACAGGTGGAGCTTCTGGGGCCAACGTCCTGACTTTC. Translated: CASSLTGGASGANVLTF.